Reported below is one T cell receptor (beta chain). The antigen is unknown. The data were obtained in a study of cytomegalovirus exposure and HLA in healthy donors. The wider study: Prior work identified 95 million to 120 million unique TCR beta sequences in roughly 190 million T cells.

PCR was performed using 60 Vbeta and 13 Jbeta primers. Using immunoSEQ multiplex PCR, the repertoire was profiled, and TCRdb retains in-frame clones only, with some absent. Here the sample spans around 150,000 clones, approximately 85% being singletons. Broader study findings: A missense DCLRE1C variant was associated with V- and J-gene trimming of TCR beta chains in a later analysis, and an independent cohort replicated the association. In an earlier analysis, most TCR beta V segments were productive about 87% or about 30% of the time.

This CDR3 comprises 15 residues. Germline V gene data show CDR1 as MNHEY and CDR2 as SVGAGI. V was clipped by 6 bases and J by 7 bases, with 21 bases between them. The sequence was collected from a man between 18 and 35 years old in good health and CMV-seropositive. The sample was PBMCs. The chain employs TRBV6-5 and TRBJ1-2, with D perhaps matching TRBD1 (5 bases). The CDR3 nucleotides read TGTGCCAGCAGCCTCCGGGAGTGGGGCCGACCTGGCTACACCTTC. Translated, it gives CASSLREWGRPGYTF.